This entry features one TCR beta chain sequence. The data belong to a study of control samples from healthy donors and cancer patients. This CDR3 comprises 10 residues. V lost 3 bases and J lost 7, with 2 bases in between. Data came from immunoSEQ multiplex PCR; TCRdb stores just in-frame clones and leaves some out. This table holds about 210,000 clones. This TCR was sampled from a woman aged 25 to 39 in good health. The chain carries TRBV12-3 or TRBV12-4 and TRBJ2-3, with D hard to call. Input material: blood. CDR3 protein: CASSLNTQYF. DNA for the CDR3: TGTGCCAGCAGTTTGAATACGCAGTATTTT.